This T cell receptor (beta chain) was found in a study of blood T cell repertoires in COVID-19. Study as a whole: Spain, Italy and the United States supplied samples that represented acute and convalescent COVID-19. T cells, B-cell-depleted T cells, or PBMCs provided the cDNA or gDNA that served as material.

The CDR3 runs to 15 residues. CDR1 and CDR2 (germline): SGHRS, YFSETQ. The V end was cut by 0 bases, the J end by 5 bases, with 15 bases between. As processed by the authors: Amplification of reference gene primers provided the estimated nucleated cell counts. Profiled with immunoSEQ multiplex PCR; TCRdb holds only in-frame clones, not every one. That table is the source of V, J and clone size, and D and trimming were worked out from the DNA. The table has about 230,000 clones, roughly 81% seen once. The sequencing input was peripheral blood. The chain joins TRBV5-1 to TRBJ2-7; tentatively, D is TRBD1 (6 bases). The receptor comes from a man aged 35 to 55 with acute or convalescent COVID-19. CDR3 coding DNA: TGCGCCAGCAGCTTGGGAGGGGGTGAATTGGACGAGCAGTACTTC. Translated, it gives CASSLGGGELDEQYF.